This TCR beta chain derives from a study of identical twins. This CDR3 is built from 12 residues. Germline CDR1 reads SQVTM; CDR2 reads ANQGSEA. V lost 2 bases and J 6 bases, leaving 8 bases between the germline ends. Turning to this clonotype: Its cognate antigen is unknown.

From the 5' RACE reads, TCRdb called clonotypes with MiXCR, one entry per CDR3 protein. The sample holds 650,000 to 800,000 distinct CDR3 sequences; roughly 8% are singletons and the top ten take 0.98%. General study points: The analysis was cross-sectional rather than longitudinal within donors.

The same specimen was also included in a second study, on yellow fever vaccine responses in identical twins.

Sequenced input: PBMCs. This receptor was identified in a young woman in good health. The chain has TRBV29-1 and TRBJ2-1, with D tentatively TRBD1 or TRBD2 (5 bases each). CDR3 sequence (DNA): TGCAGCGTTGAAAGTGGGGGCAATGAGCAGTTCTTC. It codes for CSVESGGNEQFF.